The source of this T cell receptor beta chain is a study of blood T cell repertoires in COVID-19. CDR3 length equals 15 residues. Trimming removed 1 base from V and 3 bases from J, with 12 bases in between. Germline CDR1 reads MGHRA; CDR2 reads YSYEKL. Profiled with immunoSEQ multiplex PCR; TCRdb holds only in-frame clones, not every one. The data contain fewer than 200,000 clones, 70% to 85% of them singletons. The receptor's source is a man aged 60 to 75 who had recovered from COVID-19. The sequenced sample consisted of peripheral blood. This chain joins TRBV4-1 and TRBJ1-2, with D perhaps TRBD1 (5 bases). CDR3 residues: CASSQVGGAHYGYTF. The CDR3 DNA reads TGCGCCAGCAGCCAAGTAGGAGGGGCCCACTATGGCTACACCTTC.